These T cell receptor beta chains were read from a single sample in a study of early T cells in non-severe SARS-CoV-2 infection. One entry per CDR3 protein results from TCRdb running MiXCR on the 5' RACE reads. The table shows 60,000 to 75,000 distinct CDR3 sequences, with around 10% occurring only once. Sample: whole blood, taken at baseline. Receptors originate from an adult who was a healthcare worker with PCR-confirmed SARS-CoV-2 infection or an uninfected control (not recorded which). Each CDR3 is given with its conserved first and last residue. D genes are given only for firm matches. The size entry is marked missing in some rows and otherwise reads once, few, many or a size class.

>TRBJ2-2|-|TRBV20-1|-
CSARALSTGELFF
TGCAGTGCTAGAGCTTTAAGTACCGGGGAGCTGTTTTTT
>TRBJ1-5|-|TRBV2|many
CASREGGIGNQPQHF
TGTGCCAGCAGGGAGGGTGGAATCGGCAATCAGCCCCAGCATTTT
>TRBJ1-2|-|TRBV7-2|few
CASSLERSHRGYTF
TGTGCCAGCAGCTTAGAGAGGAGTCACCGTGGCTACACCTTC
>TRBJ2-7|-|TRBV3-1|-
CASSQTLGSTSSYEQYF
TGTGCCAGCAGCCAGACCCTGGGGTCCACGAGCTCCTACGAGCAGTACTTC
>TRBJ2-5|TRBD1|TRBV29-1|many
CSVDERGQWYQETQYF
TGCAGCGTTGACGAGAGGGGACAGTGGTACCAAGAGACCCAGTACTTC
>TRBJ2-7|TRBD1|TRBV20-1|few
CSARVFADRADEQYF
TGCAGTGCTAGAGTATTTGCGGACAGGGCGGACGAGCAGTACTTC
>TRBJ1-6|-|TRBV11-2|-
CASSPLSYNSPLHF
TGTGCCAGCAGCCCCCTCTCCTATAATTCACCCCTCCACTTT
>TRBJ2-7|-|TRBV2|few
CASSTTRGYEQYF
TGTGCCAGCAGTACGACCAGGGGTTACGAGCAGTACTTC
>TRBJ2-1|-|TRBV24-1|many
CATSDPRSSYNEQFF
TGTGCCACCAGTGATCCAAGAAGCTCCTACAATGAGCAGTTCTTC
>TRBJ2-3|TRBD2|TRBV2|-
CARGTSAPDTQYF
TGTGCCAGGGGGACTAGCGCCCCAGATACGCAGTATTTT
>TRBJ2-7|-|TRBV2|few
CASSPRGAYEQYF
TGTGCCAGCAGCCCTCGGGGGGCTTACGAGCAGTACTTC
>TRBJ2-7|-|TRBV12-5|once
CASGSQWAVQYF
TGTGCTAGTGGTTCCCAATGGGCTGTGCAGTACTTC
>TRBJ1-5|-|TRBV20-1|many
CSARDHPGAAQHF
TGCAGTGCTAGAGATCATCCAGGGGCGGCCCAGCATTTT
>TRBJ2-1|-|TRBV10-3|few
CAISESTGSGEKPYNEQFF
TGTGCCATCAGTGAGTCGACTGGTTCTGGGGAGAAACCTTACAATGAGCAGTTCTTC
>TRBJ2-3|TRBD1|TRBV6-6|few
CASSYRGPGTDTQYF
TGTGCCAGCAGTTACAGGGGGCCCGGCACAGATACGCAGTATTTT
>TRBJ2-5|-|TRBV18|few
CASSTQETQYF
TGTGCCAGCTCAACCCAAGAGACCCAGTACTTC
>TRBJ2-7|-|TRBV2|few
CASSEAGGPEQYF
TGTGCCAGCAGTGAAGCGGGGGGGCCCGAGCAGTACTTC
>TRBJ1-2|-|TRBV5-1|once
CASSAWQGSNYGYTF
TGCGCCAGCAGCGCATGGCAGGGTTCTAACTATGGCTACACCTTC
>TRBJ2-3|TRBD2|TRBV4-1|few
CASSREHERGGLTDTQYF
TGCGCCAGCAGCCGAGAACATGAGCGGGGGGGCCTAACAGATACGCAGTATTTT
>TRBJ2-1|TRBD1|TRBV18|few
CASSYDRASYNEQFF
TGTGCCAGCTCATATGACAGGGCCTCCTACAATGAGCAGTTCTTC
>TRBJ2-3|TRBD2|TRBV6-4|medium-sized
CASSDGLAGDTDTQYF
TGTGCCAGCAGTGATGGACTAGCGGGAGACACAGATACGCAGTATTTT
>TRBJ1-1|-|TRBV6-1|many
CASSEQMGFEAFF
TGTGCCAGCAGTGAGCAGATGGGATTTGAAGCTTTCTTT
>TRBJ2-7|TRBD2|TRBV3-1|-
CASSQRPGLANSYEQYF
TGTGCCAGCAGCCAACGCCCGGGACTAGCGAACTCCTACGAGCAGTACTTC
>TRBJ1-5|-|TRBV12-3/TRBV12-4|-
CASSLGVSRSNQPQHF
TGTGCCAGCAGTTTAGGGGTGTCGCGGAGCAATCAGCCCCAGCATTTT
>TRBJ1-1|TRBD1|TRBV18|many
CASSYRDRGITEAFF
TGTGCCAGCTCATACCGGGACAGGGGCATCACTGAAGCTTTCTTT
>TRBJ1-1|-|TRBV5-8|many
CASSLVVVGTEAFF
TGTGCCAGCAGCTTGGTTGTGGTGGGGACTGAAGCTTTCTTT
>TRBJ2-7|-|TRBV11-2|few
CASSLRQGPVVLVYEQYF
TGTGCCAGCAGCTTACGTCAGGGCCCCGTCGTTTTGGTCTACGAGCAGTACTTC
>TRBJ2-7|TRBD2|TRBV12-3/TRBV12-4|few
CASSPSGRPSEQYF
TGTGCCAGCAGCCCGAGCGGGAGACCGTCCGAGCAGTACTTC
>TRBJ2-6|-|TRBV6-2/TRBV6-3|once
CASAGAGAIVLTF
TGTGCCAGCGCAGGGGCTGGGGCCATCGTCCTGACTTTC
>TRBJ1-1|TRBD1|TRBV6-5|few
CASTGTGGTEAFF
TGTGCCAGCACCGGGACAGGGGGCACTGAAGCTTTCTTT
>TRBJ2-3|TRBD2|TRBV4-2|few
CASSPRTSATDTQYF
TGTGCCAGCAGCCCGCGGACTAGCGCCACAGATACGCAGTATTTT
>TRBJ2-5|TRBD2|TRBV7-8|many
CASSFGLARQETQYF
TGTGCCAGCAGCTTTGGACTAGCCCGACAAGAGACCCAGTACTTC
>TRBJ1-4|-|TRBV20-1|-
CSARGDYNEKLFF
TGCAGTGCTAGGGGGGACTATAATGAAAAACTGTTTTTT
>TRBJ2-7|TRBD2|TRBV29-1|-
CSVEVQGGVYEQYF
TGCAGCGTTGAAGTCCAGGGAGGGGTCTACGAGCAGTACTTC
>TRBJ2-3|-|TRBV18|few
CASSGQPDTQYF
TGTGCCAGCTCCGGGCAGCCAGATACGCAGTATTTT
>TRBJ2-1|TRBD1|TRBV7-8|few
CASRQQGAYNEQFF
TGTGCCAGCAGACAACAGGGGGCGTACAATGAGCAGTTCTTC
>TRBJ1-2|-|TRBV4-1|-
CASSQVGNYGYTF
TGCGCCAGCAGCCAAGTTGGCAATTATGGCTACACCTTC
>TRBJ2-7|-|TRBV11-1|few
CASSLAQTGRSSYEQYF
TGTGCCAGCAGCTTAGCACAGACAGGTCGGAGCTCCTACGAGCAGTACTTC
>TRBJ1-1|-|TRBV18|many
CASSPGSTRTEAFF
TGTGCCAGCTCACCAGGATCCACTAGGACTGAAGCTTTCTTT
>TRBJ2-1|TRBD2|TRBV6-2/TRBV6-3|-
CASTALLAEHSYNEQFF
TGTGCCAGCACCGCCCTCCTAGCGGAGCACTCCTACAATGAGCAGTTCTTC
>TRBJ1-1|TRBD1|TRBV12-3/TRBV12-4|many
CASSFRQGASVEAFF
TGTGCCAGCAGTTTTCGGCAGGGGGCCAGTGTGGAAGCTTTCTTT
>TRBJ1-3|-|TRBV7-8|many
CASSPSGKAGNTIYF
TGTGCCAGCAGCCCTTCGGGGAAAGCTGGAAACACCATATATTTT
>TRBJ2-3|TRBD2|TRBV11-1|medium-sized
CASSLSSTGLDTQYF
TGTGCCAGCAGCTTATCCTCGACGGGACTAGACACGCAGTATTTT
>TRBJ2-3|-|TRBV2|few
CASSEAPTTTDTQYF
TGTGCCAGCAGTGAAGCCCCGACAACGACAGATACGCAGTATTTT
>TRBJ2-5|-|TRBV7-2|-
CASSLAGAETQYF
TGTGCCAGCAGCTTAGCAGGGGCAGAGACCCAGTACTTC
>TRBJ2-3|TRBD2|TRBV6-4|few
CASSDSSSGGGRDTQYF
TGTGCCAGCAGTGACTCCTCTAGCGGGGGGGGTCGAGATACGCAGTATTTT
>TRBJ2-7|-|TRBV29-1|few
CSGRDTYEQYF
TGCAGCGGAAGGGACACCTACGAGCAGTACTTC
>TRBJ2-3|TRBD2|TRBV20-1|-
CSAKDQRGSTDTQYF
TGCAGTGCCAAAGACCAGCGGGGGAGCACAGATACGCAGTATTTT